These 14 T cell receptor beta chains were all obtained from the same sample, sequenced in a study of blood T cell repertoires in COVID-19. The table came from immunoSEQ multiplex PCR; TCRdb's copy has only in-frame clones and leaves some out. Among about 240,000 clones listed, roughly 83% were seen once. The sample comprised peripheral blood. Receptors originate from a man older than 75 with acute or convalescent COVID-19.

This chain joins TRBV5-4 and TRBJ2-3; 9 bases line up with TRBD2. Germline V gene lookup returns CDR1 SGHNT and CDR2 YYREEE (reference sequence). With 3 bases clipped from V and 2 bases from J, the junction kept 7 bases outside the gene matches. CDR3 length equals 16 residues. The CDR3 is CASSSLSGLATDTQYF. CDR3 nucleotides: TGTGCCAGCAGCTCGCTATCGGGACTAGCCACAGATACGCAGTATTTT.

The V gene is TRBV9, the J gene TRBJ2-1; 9 bases agree with TRBD1. CDR3 length: 16 residues. In germline, CDR1 is SGDLS, CDR2 YYNGEE. The V and J ends lost 0 bases and 2 bases, in that order; junction bases with no gene match: 3. The CDR3 bases are TGTGCCAGCAGCGTAGCCGGACAGGGGACCTACAATGAGCAGTTCTTC. Protein product: CASSVAGQGTYNEQFF.

There are a few counts of this clone. The CDR3 here is CASSPGTGRQNYGYTF. The CDR3 DNA is TGTGCCAGCAGCCCGGGGACAGGGCGGCAAAACTATGGCTACACCTTC. The V gene is TRBV7-2, the J gene TRBJ1-2, with TRBD1 identical over 9 bases. There are 16 residues in the CDR3. The J segment lost 2 bases and the V segment lost 5 bases, leaving 9 bases of the junction unmatched. Looked up from germline, CDR1 is SGHTA and CDR2 is FQGNSA.

The chain couples TRBV7-2 to TRBJ2-7; 7 bases align to TRBD2. The CDR3 covers 13 residues. Germline V gene sequence: CDR1 SGHTA, CDR2 FQGNSA. J gave up 5 bases and V 5 bases, and 6 bases lay outside the gene matches. CDR3 nucleotide sequence: TGTGCCAGCAGCACCGCCGCGGGGGACGAGCAGTACTTC. Its translation: CASSTAAGDEQYF.

This sequence joins TRBV5-6 and TRBJ1-2, with 7 bases lining up with TRBD1. This CDR3 has 14 residues. Germline assignment: CDR1 SGHDT and CDR2 YYEEEE. V was clipped by 6 bases and J by 1 base; unmatched bases: 6. The CDR3 DNA follows: TGTGCCAGCACCCAAGACAGGGTTAACTATGGCTACACCTTC. It specifies CASTQDRVNYGYTF.

J is TRBJ2-1 and V is TRBV25-1, with 7 bases aligning to TRBD2. The V segment lost 5 bases and the J segment 5 bases; nucleotides outside the gene matches: 9. Looked up from germline, CDR1 is MGHDK and CDR2 is SYGVNS. The CDR3 totals 15 residues. The CDR3 DNA reads TGTGCCAGCAGTCTTCCCGGGACTAACAACAATGAGCAGTTCTTC. Protein: CASSLPGTNNNEQFF.

The chain carries TRBV19 and TRBJ1-5; 7 bases map to TRBD1. Trimming at V came to 8 bases and at J to 6 bases, leaving 7 bases not matched to a gene. The CDR3 is made up of 13 amino acids. CDR1 LNHDA and CDR2 SQIVND come from the germline V gene (reference sequence). CDR3 amino acids: CASRDRAIQPQHF. The CDR3 nucleotides read TGTGCCAGTCGCGACAGGGCAATTCAGCCCCAGCATTTT.

The chain employs TRBV6-5 and TRBJ1-3; D unclear. The germline gives CDR1 MNHEY, CDR2 SVGAGI. The CDR3 is 13 amino acids. The germline V and J ends were trimmed by 7 bases and 0 bases, with 7 bases remaining between them. The CDR3 reads CASKAGSGNTIYF. In nucleotides, the CDR3 is TGTGCCAGCAAGGCAGGCTCTGGAAACACCATATATTTT.

This chain joins TRBV27 and TRBJ1-2, with 8 nucleotides matching TRBD1. This CDR3 contains 15 residues. CDR1 is MNHEY and CDR2 is SMNVEV in the germline V gene (reference sequence). Unmatched junction bases numbered 13, after V lost 6 bases and J lost 7 bases. CDR3 nucleotide sequence: TGTGCCAGCAGACCCTACGACAGGGGAGGGTTTGGCTACACCTTC. Its protein is CASRPYDRGGFGYTF.

This clone was found once. V and J are TRBV6-2 or TRBV6-3 and TRBJ1-1; a weak D match, TRBD1 (5 bases). This CDR3 spans 13 amino acids. Per germline, CDR1 MNHEY and CDR2 SVGEGT. V was pared by 5 bases and J by 8 bases, with 15 bases between. In DNA, the CDR3 is TGTGCCAGCAGTGACAGTTCCCGCCCCGAAGCTTTCTTT. Translating gives CASSDSSRPEAFF.

The rearrangement links TRBV9 to TRBJ1-6, with TRBD1 matching 7 bases. The CDR3 has 15 amino acids. The V gene end was trimmed by 0 bases and the J gene end by 9 bases; junction bases not matched to a gene: 6. The germline V gene encodes CDR1 SGDLS and CDR2 YYNGEE. The CDR3: CASSVAFDRVSPLHF. For the CDR3, the DNA is TGTGCCAGCAGCGTAGCCTTTGACAGGGTTTCACCCCTCCACTTT.

A single count supports this clone. The chain couples TRBV29-1 to TRBJ1-2; 8 bases match TRBD1. This CDR3 contains 13 residues. V shed 0 bases and J 4 bases; nucleotides not matched to a gene: 1. Germline values: CDR1 SQVTM, CDR2 ANQGSEA. CDR3 residues: CSVEDQGAYGYTF. CDR3 in DNA: TGCAGCGTTGAAGATCAGGGGGCCTATGGCTACACCTTC.

The rearrangement joins TRBV2 to TRBJ1-2; D unresolved. CDR3 size: 13 residues. Trimming left V 8 bases short and J 2 bases short, with 12 bases between. The germline gives CDR1 SNHLY, CDR2 FYNNEI. CDR3 DNA sequence: TGTGCCAGCGGATCGGGTTTCAACTATGGCTACACCTTC. Its translation is CASGSGFNYGYTF.

The chain links TRBV4-1 to TRBJ1-1; TRBD1 aligns across 7 bases. Germline values: CDR1 MGHRA, CDR2 YSYEKL. The CDR3 loop spans 17 amino acids. J was trimmed by 1 base and V by 0 bases; bases with no gene match: 8. The CDR3 loop reads CASSQDRAGGWNTEAFF. CDR3 sequence (DNA): TGCGCCAGCAGCCAAGATCGGGCAGGGGGTTGGAACACTGAAGCTTTCTTT.